What follows are 9 T cell receptor beta chains derived from one specimen sequenced in a study of intratumoral heterogeneity in liver cancer. Method: immunoSEQ multiplex PCR; TCRdb's copy keeps in-frame clones and lacks some. The table includes 5,500 to 7,500 clones, around 68% detected once. Source: tumor-adjacent normal tissue, taken before any cancer treatment. The receptors shown here come from a man aged 70 or older with hepatocellular carcinoma.

This clone has a single count. The CDR3 spells CASSSGQGNGYTF. The CDR3 coding sequence is TGTGCCAGCAGCTCGGGACAGGGCAATGGCTACACCTTC. The chain combines TRBV7-2 with TRBJ1-2; 9 nucleotides align to TRBD1. After removal of 4 bases from V and 6 bases from J, the junction contained 3 bases not matched to a gene. The germline gives CDR1 SGHTA, CDR2 FQGNSA. The CDR3 has 13 residues.

By sample share, this clone is medium-sized. This rearrangement joins TRBV27 to TRBJ2-1; 8 nucleotides line up with TRBD2. CDR1 and CDR2 from the germline V gene are MNHEY and SMNVEV (reference sequence). After removal of 6 bases from V and 2 bases from J, the junction contained 9 bases not matched to a gene. This CDR3 is built from 16 residues. CDR3: CASSEVSGATYNEQFF. CDR3 in DNA: TGTGCCAGCAGCGAAGTTAGCGGGGCTACCTACAATGAGCAGTTCTTC.

This clone has more than one count but fewer than ten. V usage is TRBV29-1 and J usage is TRBJ1-2, with 7 positions matching TRBD1. Losses at the gene ends were 6 bases for V and 5 bases for J; bases not matched to a gene: 12. Germline V gene sequence: CDR1 SQVTM, CDR2 ANQGSEA. CDR3 length: 14 amino acids. CDR3 DNA: TGCAGCGTCGCACAGGGGCCGGGGAGGTATGGCTACACCTTC. The encoded protein is CSVAQGPGRYGYTF.

The V call is TRBV3-1 (or the pseudogene TRBV3-2), the J call TRBJ1-2, with D hard to call. V shed 5 bases and J shed 4 bases, with 8 bases lying between them. Germline CDR1 and CDR2: LGHDT and YNNKEL (reference sequence). The length of the CDR3 is 12 residues. CDR3 in DNA: TGTGCCAGCAGCGAGAGATCCTATGGCTACACCTTC. This gives the protein CASSERSYGYTF.

The chain is built from TRBV30 and TRBJ1-5; D is ambiguous. Germline CDR1 GTSNPN, CDR2 SVGIG (reference sequence). Trimming cost V 2 bases and J 0 bases, with 5 bases left between them. CDR3 length: 13 residues. The CDR3 bases are TGTGCCTGGAGTCGAGATAGCAATCAGCCCCAGCATTTT. Protein: CAWSRDSNQPQHF. Supplemented by reference TRBV30 and TRBJ1-5, the full variable domain reads SQTIHQWPATLVQPVGSPLSLECTVEGTSNPNLYWYRQAAGRGLQLLFYSVGIGQISSEVPQNLSASRPQDRQFILSSKKLLLSDSGFYLCAWSRDSNQPQHFGDGTRLSIL.

This clone is termed large. The chain carries TRBV3-1 (or the pseudogene TRBV3-2) and TRBJ2-3; TRBD2 agrees at 12 bases. Germline-derived CDR1 and CDR2 are LGHDT and YNNKEL (reference sequence). J gave up 6 bases and V 5 bases, and 6 bases lay outside the gene matches. The CDR3 has 15 amino acids. The CDR3, as DNA: TGTGCCAGCAGCTCCCGGACTAGCGGGGCTGATACGCAGTATTTT. This translates into CASSSRTSGADTQYF.

This clone appeared once. The CDR3 DNA is TGCGCCAGCAGCCAAGGCAGGGGTCGGACAGATACGCAGTATTTT. It specifies CASSQGRGRTDTQYF. V usage is TRBV4-3 and J usage is TRBJ2-3; a weak D match, TRBD1 (6 bases). This CDR3 comprises 15 residues. Trimming left V 1 base short and J 3 bases short, with 11 bases between. Germline loops: CDR1 LGHNA, CDR2 YSLEER.

The CDR3 sequence: CASMEPGTGELFF. The CDR3 DNA reads TGTGCCAGCATGGAACCGGGCACCGGGGAGCTGTTTTTT. The chain combines TRBV27 with TRBJ2-2; D call uncertain. There are 13 residues in the CDR3. Germline CDR1 and CDR2: MNHEY and SMNVEV (reference sequence). With 7 bases removed from V and 4 bases from J, the gap between germline ends came to 10 bases.

The V gene is TRBV6-1, the J gene TRBJ1-1, with 8 bases identical to TRBD1. V lost 6 bases to trimming and J lost 3 bases; unmatched junction nucleotides: 6. Germline V gene sequence: CDR1 MNHNS, CDR2 SASEGT. The CDR3 is 14 amino acids. The CDR3 sequence: CASRTGEGDTEAFF. CDR3 DNA: TGTGCCAGCAGGACAGGGGAGGGGGACACTGAAGCTTTCTTT.